This passage covers 26 T cell receptor beta chains from one sample sequenced in a study of blood T cell repertoires in COVID-19. Only in-frame clones appear in the TCRdb table, and some are missing; sequencing was by immunoSEQ multiplex PCR. The sample holds 200,000 or so clones, roughly 76% seen once. The sequencing sample was made of peripheral blood. These receptors were collected from a woman at least 80 years old with COVID-19, enrolled during active disease.

The rearrangement links TRBV5-1 to TRBJ1-3; D ambiguous. The CDR3 spans 13 residues. Trimming cost V 4 bases and J 10 bases, with 15 bases left between them. Germline V gene lookup returns CDR1 SGHRS and CDR2 YFSETQ. The CDR3: CASSRDGRETIYF. DNA for the CDR3: TGCGCCAGCAGCCGGGATGGGAGGGAGACCATATATTTT.

The chain joins TRBV6-2 or TRBV6-3 to TRBJ1-5; 9 positions agree with TRBD1. The CDR3 is 17 amino acids. The J segment lost 1 base and the V segment lost 2 bases, leaving 6 bases of the junction unmatched. Germline CDR1 reads MNHEY; CDR2 reads SVGEGT. CDR3 sequence (DNA): TGTGCCAGCAGTTACAGGACAGGGGAGGGAAGCAATCAGCCCCAGCATTTT. This sequence encodes CASSYRTGEGSNQPQHF.

V usage is TRBV5-1 and J usage is TRBJ1-3; D is unclear. V was shortened by 0 bases and J by 4 bases, with 5 bases between the two germline ends. The CDR3 spans 13 residues. Germline V gene lookup returns CDR1 SGHRS and CDR2 YFSETQ. CDR3 in DNA: TGCGCCAGCAGCTTGGATCCGGGAAACACCATATATTTT. Translation gives CASSLDPGNTIYF.

The V gene is TRBV21-1, the J gene TRBJ1-4; TRBD1 reflects the table's D call only, with no check against the DNA. TRBV21-1 corresponds to a pseudogene. The CDR3 spans 14 residues. The CDR3 DNA reads TGTGCCAGCAGCAATCCAGGGGGGAGTGAAAAACTGTTTTTT. It yields the protein CASSNPGGSEKLFF.

The gene calls are TRBV28 and TRBJ1-5; D is ambiguous. CDR3 length equals 12 residues. CDR1 MDHEN and CDR2 SYDVKM come from the germline V gene. Trimming removed 4 bases at V and 6 bases at J, with 7 bases between. CDR3: CASSYGPQPQHF. CDR3 nucleotides: TGTGCCAGCAGTTATGGCCCTCAGCCCCAGCATTTT.

The chain carries TRBV7-6 and TRBJ2-1, with 12 bases matching TRBD2. The germline gives CDR1 SGHVS, CDR2 FNYEAQ. V lost 1 base, J lost 8 bases, and 6 bases stayed unmatched. The CDR3 extends over 16 amino acids. The CDR3 DNA follows: TGTGCCAGCAGCTTAGGGCTAGCGGGAGGGCAGGATGAGCAGTTCTTC. Translation gives CASSLGLAGGQDEQFF.

The chain joins TRBV5-8 to TRBJ2-5; 9 bases match TRBD1. Trimming cost V 4 bases and J 3 bases; bases outside gene matches: 4. Germline V CDR1 and CDR2: SGHTS, YDEGEE. The CDR3 is made up of 14 amino acids. Here the CDR3 reads CASSPRTGEETQYF. The CDR3 coding sequence is TGTGCCAGCAGCCCGCGGACAGGGGAAGAGACCCAGTACTTC. The full variable domain, completed using reference TRBV5-8 and TRBJ2-5, is EAGVTQSPTHLIKTRGQQATLRCSPISGHTSVYWYQQALGLGLQFLLWYDEGEERNRGNFPPRFSGRQFPNYSSELNVNALELEDSALYLCASSPRTGEETQYFGPGTRLLVL.

The V call is TRBV14, the J call TRBJ2-3, with 10 bases fitting TRBD2. J gave up 3 bases and V 2 bases, and 2 bases lay outside the gene matches. Germline V gene lookup returns CDR1 SGHDN and CDR2 FVKESK. The CDR3 loop spans 15 amino acids. This chain's CDR3 is CASSQSGRGTDTQYF. In nucleotides, the CDR3 is TGTGCCAGCAGCCAAAGCGGGAGGGGTACAGATACGCAGTATTTT.

This clone appeared once. The V and J genes are TRBV19 and TRBJ1-2, with 11 bases aligning to TRBD1. The CDR3 spans 16 residues. Germline values: CDR1 LNHDA, CDR2 SQIVND (reference sequence). With 0 bases clipped from V and 6 bases from J, the junction kept 6 bases outside the gene matches. The CDR3 here is CASSIDADRGLDGYTF. CDR3 DNA: TGTGCCAGTAGTATAGATGCGGACAGGGGGCTGGATGGCTACACCTTC.

V gene TRBV19 combines with J gene TRBJ1-5; 8 bases agree with TRBD1. This CDR3 region has 16 residues. Trimming cost V 9 bases and J 0 bases; bases outside gene matches: 10. Germline values: CDR1 LNHDA, CDR2 SQIVND (reference sequence). The CDR3: CARPGQAPYSNQPQHF. CDR3 DNA sequence: TGTGCCAGACCGGGACAGGCTCCCTATAGCAATCAGCCCCAGCATTTT.

The chain couples TRBV4-2 to TRBJ2-7; 7 bases agree with TRBD2. The CDR3 has 14 amino acids. With V trimmed by 0 bases and J by 4 bases, 3 bases remained unmatched. Germline loops: CDR1 LGHNA, CDR2 YNFKEQ. The CDR3 coding sequence is TGTGCCAGCAGCCAAGAGGGACTATATTACGAGCAGTACTTC. Residues: CASSQEGLYYEQYF.

The chain combines TRBV30 with TRBJ2-1; D is possibly TRBD2 (6 bases). The CDR3 has 16 residues. Trimming removed 3 bases at V and 0 bases at J, with 15 bases between. Germline assignment: CDR1 GTSNPN and CDR2 SVGIG (reference sequence). CDR3 in amino acids: CAWSRLGRSSYNEQFF. The CDR3 coding sequence is TGTGCCTGGAGCAGACTAGGGAGAAGCTCCTACAATGAGCAGTTCTTC.

This clone occurred many times. The chain joins TRBV14 to TRBJ2-7, with 7 nucleotides matching TRBD1. V was pared by 4 bases and J by 3 bases, with 6 bases of the junction left unmatched. CDR3 length equals 14 residues. In germline, CDR1 is SGHDN, CDR2 FVKESK. DNA for the CDR3: TGTGCCAGCAGCCTCGGACAGGTCATCTACGAGCAGTACTTC. It encodes CASSLGQVIYEQYF.

There are a few counts of this clone. In DNA, the CDR3 is TGTGCCAGCACCTCGGAGACAGGGAGCAATCAGCCCCAGCATTTT. Translation: CASTSETGSNQPQHF. This rearrangement joins TRBV3-1 (or the pseudogene TRBV3-2) to TRBJ1-5; 7 bases are a match to TRBD1. The germline V gene encodes CDR1 LGHDT and CDR2 YNNKEL (reference sequence). The CDR3 has 15 residues. Trimming at V came to 7 bases and at J to 1 base, leaving 7 bases not matched to a gene.

The genes are TRBV24-1 and TRBJ1-1, with D possibly matching TRBD1 (5 bases). Germline loops: CDR1 KGHDR, CDR2 SFDVKD. V lost 1 base and J lost 5, with 16 bases in between. This CDR3 is 16 amino acids long. CDR3 nucleotide sequence: TGTGCCACCAGTGATTTTAACAGGTGGTTAAGGACTGAAGCTTTCTTT. It encodes CATSDFNRWLRTEAFF.

The chain joins TRBV5-1 to TRBJ1-1; 7 nucleotides match TRBD1. V shed 0 bases and J 6 bases; nucleotides not matched to a gene: 8. The CDR3 loop spans 15 amino acids. CDR1 and CDR2 from the germline V gene are SGHRS and YFSETQ. CDR3 bases: TGCGCCAGCAGCTTGGTAGGGGGCAGTCCCGCTGAAGCTTTCTTT. Protein sequence: CASSLVGGSPAEAFF.

This rearrangement joins TRBV7-9 to TRBJ2-7; D is uncertain. The germline V gene encodes CDR1 SEHNR and CDR2 FQNEAQ (reference sequence). Between the trimmed V and J ends, which lost 4 bases and 2 bases, there was a span of 6 bases. There are 12 residues in the CDR3. CDR3 region: CASSSQAYEQYF. The CDR3 DNA sequence: TGTGCCAGCAGCTCCCAGGCCTACGAGCAGTACTTC.

The chain combines TRBV7-2 with TRBJ2-1; 12 nucleotides line up with TRBD2. There are 16 residues in the CDR3. J lost 4 bases, V lost 4 bases, and 5 bases had no gene match. The germline V gene encodes CDR1 SGHTA and CDR2 FQGNSA. CDR3 DNA: TGTGCCAGCAGCTCCCCGGGACTAGCGGGTTACAATGAGCAGTTCTTC. Amino acids: CASSSPGLAGYNEQFF.

This clone was picked up a small number of times. The chain combines TRBV19 with TRBJ1-6; the match to TRBD1 covers 8 bases. V was clipped by 1 base and J by 10 bases; unmatched bases: 6. Germline V gene data show CDR1 as LNHDA and CDR2 as SQIVND (reference sequence). The CDR3 covers 15 residues. The CDR3 DNA reads TGTGCCAGTAGTATAGCCGGACAGGGCCGCTCACCCCTCCACTTT. Its protein is CASSIAGQGRSPLHF. Based on the CDR3 plus reference TRBV19 and TRBJ1-6, the full variable domain is DGGITQSPKYLFRKEGQNVTLSCEQNLNHDAMYWYRQDPGQGLRLIYYSQIVNDFQKGDIAEGYSVSREKKESFPLTVTSAQKNPTAFYLCASSIAGQGRSPLHFGNGTRLTVT.

The chain couples TRBV19 to TRBJ2-4, with TRBD1 matching over 10 bases. The CDR3 contains 17 residues. V trimming: 6 bases; J trimming: 3 bases; junction bases outside the gene matches: 11. Germline V lookup: CDR1 LNHDA, CDR2 SQIVND (reference sequence). In DNA form, the CDR3 reads TGTGCCAGTAGACAAGAGGGACAGGGGATCCTCAAAAACATTCAGTACTTC. This sequence encodes CASRQEGQGILKNIQYF.

This chain links TRBV10-3 with TRBJ1-2, with a tentative D call TRBD1 (5 bases). The CDR3 is 11 residues long. Looked up from germline, CDR1 is ENHRY and CDR2 is SYGVKD. Trimming pared 6 bases from V and 6 bases from J, leaving 8 bases between. CDR3 nucleotides: TGTGCCATCAGGCAGGGTGATGGCTACACCTTC. This gives the protein CAIRQGDGYTF.

The V call is TRBV11-1, the J call TRBJ1-4; no definite D call. V was pared by 1 base and J by 8 bases, with 8 bases between. CDR3 length equals 13 residues. Germline V gives CDR1 SGHAT, CDR2 FQDESV (reference sequence). CDR3 nucleotides: TGTGCCAGCAGCTTAGATCCGGGGGAAAAACTGTTTTTT. Translation: CASSLDPGEKLFF.

Notes on this clone: This same CDR3 is encoded by further DNA sequences in the sample. V is TRBV4-3 and J is TRBJ2-5, with D unresolved. The CDR3 has 13 residues. The V gene's germline CDR1 is LGHNA and CDR2 YSLEER. Trimming removed 0 bases from V and 5 bases from J, with 7 bases in between. This CDR3 is CASSQDLRETQYF. In DNA form, the CDR3 reads TGCGCCAGCAGCCAAGACCTGAGGGAGACCCAGTACTTC.

The genes are TRBV3-1 (or the pseudogene TRBV3-2) and TRBJ2-7; TRBD2 agrees at 15 bases. The V segment lost 3 bases and the J segment 13 bases; nucleotides outside the gene matches: 4. This CDR3 is built from 13 residues. Germline CDR1 and CDR2: LGHDT and YNNKEL (reference sequence). DNA for the CDR3: TGTGCCAGCAGCCAGGGACTAGCGGGAGGCCGATACTTC. Translating gives CASSQGLAGGRYF.

This chain uses TRBV16 with TRBJ1-2, with D hard to call. The CDR3 consists of 15 residues. V was trimmed by 4 bases and J by 5 bases, leaving 17 bases between them. Germline loops: CDR1 KGHSY, CDR2 FQNENV. CDR3 in amino acids: CASSPFERVKYGYTF. The CDR3 DNA reads TGTGCCAGCAGCCCTTTTGAGAGGGTAAAGTATGGCTACACCTTC.

The chain combines TRBV6-5 with TRBJ2-3; 7 bases match TRBD1. Germline V gene lookup returns CDR1 MNHEY and CDR2 SVGAGI. CDR3 length: 15 residues. V lost 6 bases and J lost 2; bases outside the gene matches: 8. The chain's CDR3 is CASSWGQINTDTQYF. The CDR3 region has the DNA TGTGCCAGCAGCTGGGGACAGATTAACACAGATACGCAGTATTTT.